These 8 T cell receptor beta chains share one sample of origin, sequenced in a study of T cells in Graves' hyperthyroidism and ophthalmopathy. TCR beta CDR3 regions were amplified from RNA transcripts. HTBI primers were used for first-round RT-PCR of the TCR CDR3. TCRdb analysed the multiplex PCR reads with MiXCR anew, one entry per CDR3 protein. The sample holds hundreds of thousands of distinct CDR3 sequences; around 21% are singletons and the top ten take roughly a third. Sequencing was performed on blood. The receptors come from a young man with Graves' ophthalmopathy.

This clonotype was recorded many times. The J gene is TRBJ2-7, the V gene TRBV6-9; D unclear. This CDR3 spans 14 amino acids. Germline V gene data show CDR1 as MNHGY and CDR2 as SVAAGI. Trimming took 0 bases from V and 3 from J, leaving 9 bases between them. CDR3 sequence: CASSYSAGSYEQYF. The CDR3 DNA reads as TGTGCCAGCAGTTATTCCGCAGGCAGCTACGAGCAGTACTTC.

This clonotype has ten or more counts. The DNA of the CDR3 is TGTGCCAGCAGTTTACGCAGGGACTATGGCTACACCTTC. Its protein product is CASSLRRDYGYTF. This chain uses TRBV12-3 or TRBV12-4 with TRBJ1-2; TRBD1 might be the D (5 bases). The V gene lost 2 bases and the J gene lost 3 bases, with 7 bases spanning the gap. CDR3 size: 13 residues.

The CDR3 nucleotides read TGTGCCAGTAGTATTCGACAGGGGATGAACACTGAAGCTTTCTTT. Its translation is CASSIRQGMNTEAFF. V gene TRBV19 combines with J gene TRBJ1-1; 8 bases fit TRBD1. This CDR3 region has 15 residues. The V gene end was trimmed by 3 bases and the J gene end by 0 bases; junction bases not matched to a gene: 3. Germline CDR1 and CDR2: LNHDA and SQIVND (reference sequence).

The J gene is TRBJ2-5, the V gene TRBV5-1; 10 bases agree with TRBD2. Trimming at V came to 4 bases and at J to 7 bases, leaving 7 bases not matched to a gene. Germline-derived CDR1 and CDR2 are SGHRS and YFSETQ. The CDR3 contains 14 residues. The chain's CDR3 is CASSGGLAVTTQYF. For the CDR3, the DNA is TGCGCCAGCAGCGGCGGACTAGCGGTCACGACCCAGTACTTC.

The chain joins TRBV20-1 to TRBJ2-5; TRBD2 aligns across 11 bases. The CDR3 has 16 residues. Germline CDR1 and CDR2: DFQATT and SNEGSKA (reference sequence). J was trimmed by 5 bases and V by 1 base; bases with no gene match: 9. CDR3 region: CSARVTSGSGGETQYF. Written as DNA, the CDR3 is TGCAGTGCTAGAGTCACTAGCGGGAGTGGTGGGGAGACCCAGTACTTC.

As DNA, the CDR3 is TGTGCCAGCTCAATTCGGGACTGGCAAGAGACCCAGTACTTC. Amino acids: CASSIRDWQETQYF. This chain links TRBV18 with TRBJ2-5; a possible D gene is TRBD2 (6 bases). From germline, CDR1 is KGHSH and CDR2 LQKENI. V was cut by 5 bases and J by 2 bases, with 12 bases left in between. This CDR3 region has 14 residues.

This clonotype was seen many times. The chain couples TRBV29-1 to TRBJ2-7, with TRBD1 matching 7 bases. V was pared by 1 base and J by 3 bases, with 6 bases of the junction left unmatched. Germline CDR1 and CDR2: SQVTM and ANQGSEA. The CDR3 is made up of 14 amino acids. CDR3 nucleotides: TGCAGCGTTGAAGGGGCCGACAGGGTCTACGAGCAGTACTTC. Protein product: CSVEGADRVYEQYF.

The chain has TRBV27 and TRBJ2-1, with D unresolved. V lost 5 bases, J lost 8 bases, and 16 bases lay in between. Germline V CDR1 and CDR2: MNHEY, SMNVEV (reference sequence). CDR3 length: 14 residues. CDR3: CASSGPAASDEQFF. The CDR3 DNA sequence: TGTGCCAGCAGTGGACCCGCGGCTTCAGATGAGCAGTTCTTC.